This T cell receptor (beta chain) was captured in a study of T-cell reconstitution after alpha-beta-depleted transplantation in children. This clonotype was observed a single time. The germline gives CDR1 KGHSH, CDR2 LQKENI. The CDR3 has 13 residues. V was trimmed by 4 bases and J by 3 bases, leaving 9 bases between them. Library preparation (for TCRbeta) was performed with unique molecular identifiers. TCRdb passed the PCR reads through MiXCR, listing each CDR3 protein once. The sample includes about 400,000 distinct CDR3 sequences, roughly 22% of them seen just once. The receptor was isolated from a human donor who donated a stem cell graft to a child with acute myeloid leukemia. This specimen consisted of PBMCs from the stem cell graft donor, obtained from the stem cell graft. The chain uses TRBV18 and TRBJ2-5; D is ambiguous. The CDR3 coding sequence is TGTGCCAGCTCACTGCAAAACAAAGAGACCCAGTACTTC. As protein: CASSLQNKETQYF.